This entry is about one T cell receptor beta chain. What antigen it recognizes has not been identified. It has no much larger one-base neighbor in the sample; base qualities were not kept. The sample belongs to a study of T cell changes during pregnancy in multiple sclerosis (dated by TCRdb to 2018 to 2020). In the study overall: The study looked at changes in the T cell repertoire across pregnancy in women with multiple sclerosis.

From its cysteine to its phenylalanine, the CDR3 spans 12 amino acids. Only CDR3 DNA remains: 36 bases, in frame from the first base. The CDR1 and CDR2 encoded by the germline V gene are SGHRS and YFSETQ. V sheds 4 bases and J sheds 1 base, leaving 6 bases between their ends. Receptor amplification or capture employed the immunoSEQ multiplex PCR assay. The table was pulled from immuneACCESS by TCRdb, which kept in-frame rearrangements only. Such tables lose some clones; where checked, under half of the loss comes from unresolved V genes, and the rest has no known cause. Across this sample there are under 95,000 clones, with just over 90% seen only once. Around 0.45% of the sample is in the top ten clones.

Specimen: CD4+ T cells from peripheral blood mononuclear cells, collected before pregnancy. This TCR was recovered from a female donor with multiple sclerosis, enrolled in a pregnancy study. The V and J segments used are TRBV5-1 and TRBJ2-7; the best D guess is TRBD2, with 6 bases matching. The DNA reads TGCGCCAGCAGCGCGGGGTCCTACGAGCAGTACTTC. It translates as CASSAGSYEQYF.